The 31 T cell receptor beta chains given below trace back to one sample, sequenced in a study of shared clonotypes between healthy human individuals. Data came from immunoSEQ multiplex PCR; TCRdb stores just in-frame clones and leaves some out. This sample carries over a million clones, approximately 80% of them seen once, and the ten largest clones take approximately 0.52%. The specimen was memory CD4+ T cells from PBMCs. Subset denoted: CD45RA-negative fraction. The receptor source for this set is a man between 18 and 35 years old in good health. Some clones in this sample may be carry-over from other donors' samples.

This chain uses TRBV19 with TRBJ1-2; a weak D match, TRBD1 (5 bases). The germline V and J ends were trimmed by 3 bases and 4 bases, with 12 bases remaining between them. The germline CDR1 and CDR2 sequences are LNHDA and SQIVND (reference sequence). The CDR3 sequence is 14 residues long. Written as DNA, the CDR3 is TGTGCCAGTAGTATCGAACGGGGCCTCTATGGCTACACCTTC. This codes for CASSIERGLYGYTF.

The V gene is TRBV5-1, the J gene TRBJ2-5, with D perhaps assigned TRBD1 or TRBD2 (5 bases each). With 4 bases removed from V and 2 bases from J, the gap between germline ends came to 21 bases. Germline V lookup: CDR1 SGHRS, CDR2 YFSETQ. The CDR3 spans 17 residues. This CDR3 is CASSLKGPGTIQETQYF. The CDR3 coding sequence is TGCGCCAGCAGCCTCAAAGGCCCAGGGACGATACAAGAGACCCAGTACTTC.

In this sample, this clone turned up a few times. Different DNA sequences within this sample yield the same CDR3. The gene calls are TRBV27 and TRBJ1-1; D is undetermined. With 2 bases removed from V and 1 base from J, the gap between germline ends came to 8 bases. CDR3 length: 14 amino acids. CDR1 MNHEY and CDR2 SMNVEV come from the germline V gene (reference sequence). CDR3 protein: CASSLGPANTEAFF. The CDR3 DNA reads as TGTGCCAGCAGTTTAGGTCCGGCGAACACTGAAGCTTTCTTT.

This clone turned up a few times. CDR3 sequence reads: CASSQSGDPPRYF. CDR3 bases: TGCGCCAGCAGCCAGTCAGGGGACCCCCCGAGGTATTTT. The chain couples TRBV4-1 to TRBJ2-3; weak D call: TRBD1 (6 bases). With 3 bases removed from V and 14 bases from J, the gap between germline ends came to 18 bases. Germline-derived CDR1 and CDR2 are MGHRA and YSYEKL. The CDR3 extends over 13 amino acids.

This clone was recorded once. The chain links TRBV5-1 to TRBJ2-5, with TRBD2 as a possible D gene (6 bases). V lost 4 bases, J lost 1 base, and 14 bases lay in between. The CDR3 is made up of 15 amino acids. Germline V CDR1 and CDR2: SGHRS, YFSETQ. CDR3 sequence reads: CASSRKGGIQETQYF. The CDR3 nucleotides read TGCGCCAGCAGCCGGAAGGGCGGGATCCAAGAGACCCAGTACTTC.

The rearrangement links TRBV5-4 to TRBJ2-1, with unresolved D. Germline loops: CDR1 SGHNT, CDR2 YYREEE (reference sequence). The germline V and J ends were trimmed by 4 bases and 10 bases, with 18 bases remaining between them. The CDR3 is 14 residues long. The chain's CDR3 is CASSPPSGVDEQFF. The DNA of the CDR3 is TGTGCCAGCAGCCCTCCTTCGGGTGTGGACGAGCAGTTCTTC.

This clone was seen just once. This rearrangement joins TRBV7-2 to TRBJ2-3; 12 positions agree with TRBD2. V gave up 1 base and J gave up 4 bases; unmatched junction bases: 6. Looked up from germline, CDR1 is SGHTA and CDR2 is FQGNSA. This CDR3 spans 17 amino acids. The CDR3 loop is CASSLDRLAGGSDTQYF. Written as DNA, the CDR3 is TGTGCCAGCAGCTTAGATAGGCTAGCGGGAGGGTCAGATACGCAGTATTTT. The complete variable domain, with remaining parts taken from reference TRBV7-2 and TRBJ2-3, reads GAGVSQSPSNKVTEKGKDVELRCDPISGHTALYWYRQSLGQGLEFLIYFQGNSAPDKSGLPSDRFSAERTGGSVSTLTIQRTQQEDSAVYLCASSLDRLAGGSDTQYFGPGTRLTVL.

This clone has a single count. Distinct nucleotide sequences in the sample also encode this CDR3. The CDR3 protein is CASSLGGAGNTIYF. The CDR3 DNA sequence: TGTGCCAGCAGCTTGGGGGGGGCTGGAAACACCATATATTTT. The chain recombines TRBV5-4 with TRBJ1-3; maybe TRBD1 (5 bases). Germline lookup yields CDR1 SGHNT and CDR2 YYREEE (reference sequence). The CDR3 covers 14 residues. Trimming stripped 0 bases from V and 2 bases from J, with 6 bases between.

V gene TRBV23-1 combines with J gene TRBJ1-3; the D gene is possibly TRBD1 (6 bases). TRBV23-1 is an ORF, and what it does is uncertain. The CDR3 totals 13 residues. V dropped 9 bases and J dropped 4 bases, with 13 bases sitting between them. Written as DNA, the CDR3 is TGCGCCAGGTTCGGGACACACGGAAACACCATATATTTT. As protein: CARFGTHGNTIYF.

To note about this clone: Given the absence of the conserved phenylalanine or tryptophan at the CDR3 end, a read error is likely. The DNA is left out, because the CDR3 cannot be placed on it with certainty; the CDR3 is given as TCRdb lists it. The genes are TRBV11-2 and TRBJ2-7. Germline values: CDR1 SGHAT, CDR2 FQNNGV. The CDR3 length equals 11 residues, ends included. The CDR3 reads CASSSNPAGTG.

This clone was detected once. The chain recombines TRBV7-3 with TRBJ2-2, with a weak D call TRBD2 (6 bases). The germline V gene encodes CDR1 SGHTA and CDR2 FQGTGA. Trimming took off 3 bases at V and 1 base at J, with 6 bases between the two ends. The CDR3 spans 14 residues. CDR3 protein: CASSLRENTGELFF. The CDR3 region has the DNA TGTGCCAGCAGCTTGCGGGAGAACACCGGGGAGCTGTTTTTT.

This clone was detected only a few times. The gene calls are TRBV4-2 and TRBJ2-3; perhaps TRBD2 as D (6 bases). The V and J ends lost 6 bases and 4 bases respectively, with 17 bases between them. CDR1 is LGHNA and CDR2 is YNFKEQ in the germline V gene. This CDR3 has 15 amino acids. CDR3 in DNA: TGTGCCAGCAGTTCCTCAAGGACTATGGCAGATACGCAGTATTTT. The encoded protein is CASSSSRTMADTQYF.

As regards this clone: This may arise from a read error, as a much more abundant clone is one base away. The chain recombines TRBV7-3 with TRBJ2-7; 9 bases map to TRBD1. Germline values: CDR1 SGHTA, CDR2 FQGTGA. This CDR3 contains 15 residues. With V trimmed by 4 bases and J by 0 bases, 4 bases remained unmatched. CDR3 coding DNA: TGTGCCAGCAGCTCCGGGACAGGGAGCTCCTACGAGCAGTACTTC. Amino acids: CASSSGTGSSYEQYF.

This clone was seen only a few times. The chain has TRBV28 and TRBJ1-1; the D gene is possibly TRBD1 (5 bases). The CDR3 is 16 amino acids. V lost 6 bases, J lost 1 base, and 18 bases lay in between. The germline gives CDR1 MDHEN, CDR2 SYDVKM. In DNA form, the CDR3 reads TGTGCCAGCAGCACATGGGGAGGGACGGCGAACACTGAAGCTTTCTTT. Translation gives CASSTWGGTANTEAFF.

The CDR3 DNA is TGTGCCAGCAGCTTAGGGGGCCGCGAGCAGTACTTC. Its protein product is CASSLGGREQYF. This rearrangement joins TRBV7-8 to TRBJ2-7; maybe TRBD1 (5 bases). The germline V gene has CDR1 SGHVS and CDR2 FQNEAQ. The ends were cut back, 1 base at V and 6 bases at J, with 7 bases in the middle. The CDR3 is made up of 12 amino acids. Drawing the rest from reference TRBV7-8 and TRBJ2-7, the complete variable domain is GAGVSQSPRYKVAKRGQDVALRCDPISGHVSLFWYQQALGQGPEFLTYFQNEAQLDKSGLPSDRFFAERPEGSVSTLKIQRTQQEDSAVYLCASSLGGREQYFGPGTRLTVT.

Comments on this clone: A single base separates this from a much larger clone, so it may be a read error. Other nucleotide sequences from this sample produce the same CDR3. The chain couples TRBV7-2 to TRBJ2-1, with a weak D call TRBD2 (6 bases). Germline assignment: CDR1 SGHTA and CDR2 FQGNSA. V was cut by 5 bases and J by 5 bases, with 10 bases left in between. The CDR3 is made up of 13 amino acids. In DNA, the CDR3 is TGTGCCAGCAGCCTGGGACTGAACAATGAGCAGTTCTTC. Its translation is CASSLGLNNEQFF. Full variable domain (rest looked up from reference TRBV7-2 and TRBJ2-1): GAGVSQSPSNKVTEKGKDVELRCDPISGHTALYWYRQSLGQGLEFLIYFQGNSAPDKSGLPSDRFSAERTGGSVSTLTIQRTQQEDSAVYLCASSLGLNNEQFFGPGTRLTVL.

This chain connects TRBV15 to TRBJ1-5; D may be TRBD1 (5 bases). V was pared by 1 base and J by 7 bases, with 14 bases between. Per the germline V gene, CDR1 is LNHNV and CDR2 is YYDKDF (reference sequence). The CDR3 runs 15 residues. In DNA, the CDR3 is TGTGCCACCAGCAGAGGAGGGGAGGGAGGCCAGCCCCAGCATTTT. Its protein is CATSRGGEGGQPQHF.

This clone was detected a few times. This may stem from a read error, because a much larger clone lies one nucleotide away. CDR3 residues: CASSRTDTEAFF. The CDR3 region has the DNA TGTGCCAGCAGTCGGACAGACACTGAAGCTTTCTTT. V is TRBV11-2 and J is TRBJ1-1, with a weak D call TRBD1 (6 bases). The germline V and J ends were trimmed by 6 bases and 3 bases, with 8 bases remaining between them. CDR3 length: 12 amino acids. CDR1 SGHAT and CDR2 FQNNGV come from the germline V gene. Supplemented by reference TRBV11-2 and TRBJ1-1, the full variable domain reads EAGVAQSPRYKIIEKRQSVAFWCNPISGHATLYWYQQILGQGPKLLIQFQNNGVVDDSQLPKDRFSAERLKGVDSTLKIQPAKLEDSAVYLCASSRTDTEAFFGQGTRLTVV.

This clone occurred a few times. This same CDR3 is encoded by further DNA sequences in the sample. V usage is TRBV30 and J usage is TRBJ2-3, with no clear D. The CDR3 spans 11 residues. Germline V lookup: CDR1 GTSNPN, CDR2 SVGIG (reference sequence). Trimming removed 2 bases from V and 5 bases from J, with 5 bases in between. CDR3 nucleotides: TGTGCCTGGAGTTGGGGAGATACGCAGTATTTT. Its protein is CAWSWGDTQYF.

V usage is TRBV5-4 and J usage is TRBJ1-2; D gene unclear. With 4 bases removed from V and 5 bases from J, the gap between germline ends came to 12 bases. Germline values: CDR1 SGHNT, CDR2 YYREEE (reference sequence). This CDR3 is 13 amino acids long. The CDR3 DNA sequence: TGTGCCAGCAGCCAAGAGATGGGATATGGCTACACCTTC. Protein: CASSQEMGYGYTF.

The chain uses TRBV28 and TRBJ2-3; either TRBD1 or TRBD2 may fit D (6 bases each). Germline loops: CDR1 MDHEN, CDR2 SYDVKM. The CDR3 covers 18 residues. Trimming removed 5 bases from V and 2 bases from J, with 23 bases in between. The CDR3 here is CASSQSRGANRVTDTQYF. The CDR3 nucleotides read TGTGCCAGCAGTCAGAGTAGGGGGGCTAACAGGGTCACAGATACGCAGTATTTT.

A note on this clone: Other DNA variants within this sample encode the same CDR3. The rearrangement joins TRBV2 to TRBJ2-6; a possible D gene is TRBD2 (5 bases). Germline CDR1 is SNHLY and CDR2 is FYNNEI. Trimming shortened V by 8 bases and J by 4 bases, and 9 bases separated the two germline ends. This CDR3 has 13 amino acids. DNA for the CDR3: TGTGCCAGCCGGGGATCGGGGGCCAACGTCCTGACTTTC. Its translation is CASRGSGANVLTF.

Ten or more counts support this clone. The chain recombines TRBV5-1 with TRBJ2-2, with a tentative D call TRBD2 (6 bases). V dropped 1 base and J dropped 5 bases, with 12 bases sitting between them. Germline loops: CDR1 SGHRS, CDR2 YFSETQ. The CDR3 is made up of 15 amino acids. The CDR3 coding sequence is TGCGCCAGCAGCTTGCAGGGACTCCCTACCGGGGAGCTGTTTTTT. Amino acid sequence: CASSLQGLPTGELFF.

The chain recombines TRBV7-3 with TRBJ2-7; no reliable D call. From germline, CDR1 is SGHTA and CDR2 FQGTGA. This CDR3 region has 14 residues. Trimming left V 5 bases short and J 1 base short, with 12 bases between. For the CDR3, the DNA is TGTGCCAGCAGCACCGAGGACGGGTCCTACGAGCAGTACTTC. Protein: CASSTEDGSYEQYF.

The CDR3 DNA follows: TGTGCCAGCAGAAGAGCCGGGACAGAAGCTAACTATGGCTACACCTTC. Translated: CASRRAGTEANYGYTF. The chain joins TRBV27 to TRBJ1-2; 7 bases line up with TRBD1. This CDR3 spans 16 amino acids. The germline CDR1 and CDR2 sequences are MNHEY and SMNVEV (reference sequence). Trimming at V came to 6 bases and at J to 0 bases, leaving 10 bases not matched to a gene.

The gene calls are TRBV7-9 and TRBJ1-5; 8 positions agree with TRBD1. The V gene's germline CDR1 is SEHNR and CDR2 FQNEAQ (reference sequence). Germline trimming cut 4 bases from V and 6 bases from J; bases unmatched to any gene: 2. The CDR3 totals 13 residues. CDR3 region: CASSSGGGQPQHF. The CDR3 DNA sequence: TGTGCCAGCAGCTCAGGGGGCGGTCAGCCCCAGCATTTT.

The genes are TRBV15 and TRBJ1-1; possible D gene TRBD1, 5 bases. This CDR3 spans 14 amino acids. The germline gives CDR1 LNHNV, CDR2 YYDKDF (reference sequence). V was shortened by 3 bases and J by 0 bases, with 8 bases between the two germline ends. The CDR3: CATSRRGVNTEAFF. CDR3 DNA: TGTGCCACCAGCAGGAGAGGGGTGAACACTGAAGCTTTCTTT.

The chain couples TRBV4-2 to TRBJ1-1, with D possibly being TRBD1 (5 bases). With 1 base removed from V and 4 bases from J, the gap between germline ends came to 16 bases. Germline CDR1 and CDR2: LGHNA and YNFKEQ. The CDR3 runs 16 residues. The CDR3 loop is CASSQGAFGAFTEAFF. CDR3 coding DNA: TGTGCCAGCAGCCAAGGGGCCTTTGGGGCCTTCACTGAAGCTTTCTTT.

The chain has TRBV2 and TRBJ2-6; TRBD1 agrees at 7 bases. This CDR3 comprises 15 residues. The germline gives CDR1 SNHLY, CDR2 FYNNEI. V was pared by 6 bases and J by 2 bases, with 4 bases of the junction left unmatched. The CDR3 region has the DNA TGTGCCAGCAGCCCTACAGGGGCTGGGGCCAACGTCCTGACTTTC. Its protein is CASSPTGAGANVLTF.

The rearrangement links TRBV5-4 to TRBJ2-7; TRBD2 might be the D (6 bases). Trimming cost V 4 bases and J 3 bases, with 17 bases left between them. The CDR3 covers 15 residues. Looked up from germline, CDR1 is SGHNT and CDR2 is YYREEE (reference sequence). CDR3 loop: CASSAGGIGGYEQYF. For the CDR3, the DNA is TGTGCCAGCAGCGCGGGCGGGATTGGCGGCTACGAGCAGTACTTC.

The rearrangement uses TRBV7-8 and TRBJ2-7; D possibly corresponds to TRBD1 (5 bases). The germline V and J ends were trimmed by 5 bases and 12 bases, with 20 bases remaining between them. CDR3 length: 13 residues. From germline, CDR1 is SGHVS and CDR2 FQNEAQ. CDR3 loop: CASSAQGKVDLYF. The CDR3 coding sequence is TGTGCCAGCAGCGCCCAGGGTAAGGTTGATCTGTACTTC.